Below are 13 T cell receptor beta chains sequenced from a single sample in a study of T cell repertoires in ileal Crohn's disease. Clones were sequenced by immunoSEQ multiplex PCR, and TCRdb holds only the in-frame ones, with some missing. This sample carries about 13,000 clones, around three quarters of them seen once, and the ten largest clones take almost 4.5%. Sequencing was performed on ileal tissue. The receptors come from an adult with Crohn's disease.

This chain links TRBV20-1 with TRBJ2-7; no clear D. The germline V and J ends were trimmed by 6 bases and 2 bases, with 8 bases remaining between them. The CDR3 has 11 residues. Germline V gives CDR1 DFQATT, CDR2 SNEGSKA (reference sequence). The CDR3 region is CSAAPAYEQYF. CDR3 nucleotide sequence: TGCAGTGCCGCCCCGGCCTACGAGCAGTACTTC.

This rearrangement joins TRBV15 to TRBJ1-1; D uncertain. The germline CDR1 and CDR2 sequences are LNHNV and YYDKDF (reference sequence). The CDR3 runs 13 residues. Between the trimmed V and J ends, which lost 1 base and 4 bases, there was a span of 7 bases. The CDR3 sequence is CATSRGLVTEAFF. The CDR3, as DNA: TGTGCCACCAGCAGAGGTCTTGTCACTGAAGCTTTCTTT.

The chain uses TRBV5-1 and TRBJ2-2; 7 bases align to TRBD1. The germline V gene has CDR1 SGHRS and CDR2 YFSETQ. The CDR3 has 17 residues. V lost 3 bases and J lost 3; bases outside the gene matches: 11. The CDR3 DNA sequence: TGCGCCAGCAGCTCAGTTTCCGGGACAGAGCACACCGGGGAGCTGTTTTTT. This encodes CASSSVSGTEHTGELFF.

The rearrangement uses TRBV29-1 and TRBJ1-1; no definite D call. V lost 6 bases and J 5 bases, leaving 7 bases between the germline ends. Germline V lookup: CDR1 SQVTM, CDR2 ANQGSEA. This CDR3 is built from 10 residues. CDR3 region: CSVQVTEAFF. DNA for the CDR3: TGCAGCGTACAAGTAACTGAAGCTTTCTTT.

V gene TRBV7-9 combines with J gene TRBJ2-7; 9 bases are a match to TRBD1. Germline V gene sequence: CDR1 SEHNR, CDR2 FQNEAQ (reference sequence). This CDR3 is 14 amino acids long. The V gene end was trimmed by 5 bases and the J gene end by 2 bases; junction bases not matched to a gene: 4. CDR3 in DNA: TGTGCCAGCAGCAAGGGACAGGGTCCCTACGAGCAGTACTTC. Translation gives CASSKGQGPYEQYF.

Here the CDR3 reads CASSLFEGAGEQYF. Here the CDR3 DNA reads TGCGCCAGCAGCTTGTTTGAGGGGGCGGGTGAGCAGTACTTC. The chain joins TRBV5-1 to TRBJ2-7, with 7 nucleotides matching TRBD1. V was pared by 1 base and J by 7 bases, with 8 bases of the junction left unmatched. The CDR3 is 14 residues long. Germline V gene sequence: CDR1 SGHRS, CDR2 YFSETQ.

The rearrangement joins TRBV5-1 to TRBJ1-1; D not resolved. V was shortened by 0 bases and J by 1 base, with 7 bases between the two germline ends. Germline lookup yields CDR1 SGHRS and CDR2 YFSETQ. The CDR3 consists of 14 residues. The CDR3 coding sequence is TGCGCCAGCAGCTTGGCGTACAAGAACACTGAAGCTTTCTTT. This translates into CASSLAYKNTEAFF.

The CDR3 sequence is CASSLLGQGNSPLHF. Here the CDR3 DNA reads TGTGCCAGCAGCTTGTTGGGACAGGGTAATTCACCCCTCCACTTT. This rearrangement joins TRBV5-6 to TRBJ1-6; 9 nucleotides match TRBD1. In germline, CDR1 is SGHDT, CDR2 YYEEEE. The CDR3 consists of 15 residues. Trimming took 1 base from V and 6 from J; bases not matched to a gene: 2.

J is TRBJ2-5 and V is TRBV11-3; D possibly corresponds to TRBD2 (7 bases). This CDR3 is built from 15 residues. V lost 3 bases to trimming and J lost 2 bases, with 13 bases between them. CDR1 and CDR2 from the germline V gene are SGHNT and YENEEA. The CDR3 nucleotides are TGTGCCAGCAGCTTCGGCGGGGGCTTACAAGAGACCCAGTACTTC. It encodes CASSFGGGLQETQYF. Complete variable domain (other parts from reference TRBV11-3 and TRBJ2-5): EAGVVQSPRYKIIEKKQPVAFWCNPISGHNTLYWYLQNLGQGPELLIRYENEEAVDDSQLPKDRFSAERLKGVDSTLKIQPAELGDSAVYLCASSFGGGLQETQYFGPGTRLLVL.

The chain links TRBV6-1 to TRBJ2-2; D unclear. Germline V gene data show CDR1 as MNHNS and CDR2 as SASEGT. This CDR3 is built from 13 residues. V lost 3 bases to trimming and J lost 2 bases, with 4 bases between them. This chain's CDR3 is CASSDGNTGELFF. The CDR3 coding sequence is TGTGCCAGCAGTGATGGCAACACCGGGGAGCTGTTTTTT.

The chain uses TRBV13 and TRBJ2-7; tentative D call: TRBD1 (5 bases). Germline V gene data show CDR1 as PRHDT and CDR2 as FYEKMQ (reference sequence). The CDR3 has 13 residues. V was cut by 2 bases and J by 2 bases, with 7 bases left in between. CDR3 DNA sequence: TGTGCCAGCAGCTTATACAGGACCTACGAGCAGTACTTC. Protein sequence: CASSLYRTYEQYF.

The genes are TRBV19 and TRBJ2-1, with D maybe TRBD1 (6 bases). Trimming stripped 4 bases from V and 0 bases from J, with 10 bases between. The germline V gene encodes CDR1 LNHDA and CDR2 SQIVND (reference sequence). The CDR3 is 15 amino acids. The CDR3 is CASSRGPYSYNEQFF. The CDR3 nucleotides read TGTGCCAGTAGTAGGGGGCCTTACTCCTACAATGAGCAGTTCTTC.

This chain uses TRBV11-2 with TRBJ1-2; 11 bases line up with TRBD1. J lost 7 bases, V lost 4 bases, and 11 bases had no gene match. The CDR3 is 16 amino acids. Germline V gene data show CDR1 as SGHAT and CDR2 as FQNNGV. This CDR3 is CASSSLRTGGRVGYTF. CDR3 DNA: TGTGCCAGCAGCTCCCTCCGGACAGGGGGCCGGGTTGGCTACACCTTC.